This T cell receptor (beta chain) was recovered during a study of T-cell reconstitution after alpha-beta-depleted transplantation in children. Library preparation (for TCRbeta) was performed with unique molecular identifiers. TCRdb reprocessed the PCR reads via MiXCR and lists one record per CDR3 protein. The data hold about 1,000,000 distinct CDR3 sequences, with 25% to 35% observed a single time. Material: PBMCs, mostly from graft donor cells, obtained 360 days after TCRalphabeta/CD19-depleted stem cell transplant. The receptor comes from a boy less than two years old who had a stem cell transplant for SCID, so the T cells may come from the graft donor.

CDR3 bases: TGTGCCAGCAGACTTCGGGGACAGGGGAATCAGCCCCAGCATTTT. Protein sequence: CASRLRGQGNQPQHF. The chain employs TRBV6-2 or TRBV6-3 and TRBJ1-5; 10 bases agree with TRBD1. From germline, CDR1 is MNHEY and CDR2 SVGEGT. With 6 bases clipped from V and 4 bases from J, the junction kept 6 bases outside the gene matches. This CDR3 is built from 15 residues.